This is a list of T cell receptor beta chains from one sample in a study of cytomegalovirus exposure and HLA in healthy donors. Here immunoSEQ multiplex PCR was the method, and the copy in TCRdb shows in-frame clones only, minus some. The sample has around 140,000 clones, roughly 89% seen once; the top ten hold about 1.2%. The sequencing input was PBMCs. These receptors were taken from a woman between 18 and 29 years old in good health and CMV-seronegative. Both conserved end residues are part of each CDR3. The order of the fields is J gene, V gene, D gene, clone size, CDR3 DNA, CDR3 protein. A D gene is named only where the DNA matches it firmly. A clone size is listed for some rows: how often the clone was seen (once, few, many), or a class if it is expanded.

>TRBJ1-1|TRBV5-6|TRBD1|once
TGTGCCAGCAGCTTGGTGCCAGGGGGCGCTGAAGCTTTCTTT
CASSLVPGGAEAFF
>TRBJ2-7|TRBV29-1|NA|NA
TGCAGCGTTCTAAGCGGATCCAACTACGAGCAGTACTTC
CSVLSGSNYEQYF
>TRBJ2-3|TRBV20-1|NA|NA
TGCAGTGCTAGTCGGGATACGCAGTATTTT
CSASRDTQYF
>TRBJ2-2|TRBV27|NA|NA
TGTGCCAGCAATAGAGGATTTAGGACCGGGGAGCTGTTTTTT
CASNRGFRTGELFF
>TRBJ2-2|TRBV18|TRBD1|NA
TGTGCCAGCTCTTCGATCCAAAGAGGACAGGGAAGCGGGGAGCTGTTTTTT
CASSSIQRGQGSGELFF
>TRBJ2-7|TRBV4-1|TRBD2|NA
TGCGCCAGCAGCCACCCCCCCTTGTTGCGGGGGGACTACGAGCAGTACTTC
CASSHPPLLRGDYEQYF
>TRBJ1-4|TRBV25-1|TRBD1|NA
TGTGCCAGTAGTAGGACAGGGTGGGATGAAAAACTGTTTTTT
CASSRTGWDEKLFF
>TRBJ2-7|TRBV9|NA|NA
TGTGCCAGCAGCGCCCCCGGGGGTCCCGAGCAGTACTTC
CASSAPGGPEQYF
>TRBJ2-2|TRBV5-1|TRBD2|NA
TGCGCCAGCAGCCCCGGACTAGTTACCGGGGAGCTGTTTTTT
CASSPGLVTGELFF
>TRBJ1-5|TRBV6-1|TRBD1|NA
TGTGCCAGCAGACAGGGGGAGCAGCCCCAGCATTTT
CASRQGEQPQHF
>TRBJ1-4|TRBV7-9|NA|few
TGTGCCAGCAGCGACCGAGGGAGGGCAGGGGTTAATGAAAAACTGTTTTTT
CASSDRGRAGVNEKLFF
>TRBJ1-5|TRBV7-6|NA|NA
TGTGCCAGCAGCGCCTCGGACTTAAGCAATCAGCCCCAGCATTTT
CASSASDLSNQPQHF
>TRBJ1-2|TRBV12-5|NA|NA
TGTGCTAGTGGTTTGGGACGGAGGGATGGCTACACCTTC
CASGLGRRDGYTF
>TRBJ2-3|TRBV9|NA|NA
TGTGCCAGCAGCGTTCTGACTGATAGCACAGATACGCAGTATTTT
CASSVLTDSTDTQYF
>TRBJ2-3|TRBV9|TRBD1|once
TGTGCCAGCAGCTATCAACAGGGGGGAACAGATACGCAGTATTTT
CASSYQQGGTDTQYF
>TRBJ1-2|TRBV11-2|NA|once
TGTGCCAGCAGCCTCCACCGAGTGCAGGATGGCTACACCTTC
CASSLHRVQDGYTF
>TRBJ1-1|TRBV7-7|NA|NA
TGTGCCAGCAGCCTCAACTGGAACACTGAAGCTTTCTTT
CASSLNWNTEAFF
>TRBJ2-2|TRBV27|NA|NA
TGTGCCAGCAGTTTACGAGCAAGACAGAGAGGTACCGGGGAGCTGTTTTTT
CASSLRARQRGTGELFF
>TRBJ2-7|TRBV5-5|NA|NA
TGTGCCAGCAGCATACTACAGGGTTGGGACTACGAGCAGTACTTC
CASSILQGWDYEQYF
>TRBJ1-1|TRBV29-1|NA|NA
TGCAGCGTTCAGAACACTGAAGCTTTCTTT
CSVQNTEAFF
>TRBJ2-1|TRBV4-1|TRBD2|NA
TGCGCCAGCAGCCAAGCCGGAGCGGGGGGCATCAATGAGCAGTTCTTC
CASSQAGAGGINEQFF
>TRBJ1-1|TRBV19|NA|NA
TGTGCCAGTAGTATGTACATAAGCGCTGAAGCTTTCTTT
CASSMYISAEAFF
>TRBJ2-2|TRBV5-1|NA|once
TGCGCCAGCAGCTTGTTTCACGGGGAGCTGTTTTTT
CASSLFHGELFF
>TRBJ2-1|TRBV12-5|NA|NA
TGTGCTAGTGGTTCCCCACCGGACAGCCAACAGTTACCAAATGAGCAGTTCTTC
CASGSPPDSQQLPNEQFF
>TRBJ2-7|TRBV6-5|TRBD1|NA
TGTGCCAGCCGCGGGGACAGGGGATACGAGCAGTACTTC
CASRGDRGYEQYF
>TRBJ2-3|TRBV5-1|NA|once
TGCGCCAGCAGGAACGGGGAACCCACAGATACGCAGTATTTT
CASRNGEPTDTQYF
>TRBJ2-1|TRBV5-6|TRBD2|NA
TGTGCCAGCAGTGAGAGACTAGCGGGGGGCCCGCATCTCAATGAGCAGTTCTTC
CASSERLAGGPHLNEQFF
>TRBJ2-7|TRBV7-6|NA|once
TGTGCCAGCAGCTCGCCTGAGTACGAGCAGTACTTC
CASSSPEYEQYF
>TRBJ1-1|TRBV5-1|TRBD1|NA
TGCGCCAGCAGCCCACACAGGGGTTCGGTGAACACTGAAGCTTTCTTT
CASSPHRGSVNTEAFF
>TRBJ1-1|TRBV19|TRBD1|NA
TGTGCCAGTAGTAGAACCCCGGGACAGATAATGAACACTGAAGCTTTCTTT
CASSRTPGQIMNTEAFF
>TRBJ1-3|TRBV2|TRBD1|NA
TGTGCCAGCAGTGTGGCAGGGGGCTTAGGAAACACCATATATTTT
CASSVAGGLGNTIYF
>TRBJ2-7|TRBV19|TRBD2|NA
TGTGCCAGTTCTAGCGGGGGCCCGAGCTCCTACGAGCAGTACTTC
CASSSGGPSSYEQYF
>TRBJ2-1|TRBV9|NA|NA
TGTGCCAGCAGCGTAGCCCCCGGGTCCTACAATGAGCAGTTCTTC
CASSVAPGSYNEQFF
>TRBJ2-7|TRBV2|NA|NA
TGTGCCAGCACAGGAGGTGGGAGTACACAATTTTACGAGCAGTACTTC
CASTGGGSTQFYEQYF
>TRBJ1-5|TRBV6-1|NA|once
TGTGCCGCACGTGGAGGCTGGAATCAGCCCCAGCATTTT
CAARGGWNQPQHF
>TRBJ2-1|TRBV18|TRBD1|NA
TGTGCCAGCTCACCTCAAACCGGGACAGGGAACAATGAGCAGTTCTTC
CASSPQTGTGNNEQFF
>TRBJ2-1|TRBV6-1|TRBD2|NA
TGTGCCAGCAGTGAACCTCGGGGGGGCACCTACAATGAGCAGTTCTTC
CASSEPRGGTYNEQFF
>TRBJ1-1|TRBV11-2|NA|NA
TGTGCCAGCAGCTCCCGACGACAGGTCCACGGAGCTTTCTTT
CASSSRRQVHGAFF
>TRBJ2-7|TRBV6-1|TRBD2|NA
TGTGCCAGCAATAGCGGGGGGGCGGTAACCTACGAGCAGTACTTC
CASNSGGAVTYEQYF
>TRBJ2-7|TRBV2|TRBD1|NA
TGTGCCAGCAGGGGTGGACAGGGTTTCGACGAGCAGTACTTC
CASRGGQGFDEQYF